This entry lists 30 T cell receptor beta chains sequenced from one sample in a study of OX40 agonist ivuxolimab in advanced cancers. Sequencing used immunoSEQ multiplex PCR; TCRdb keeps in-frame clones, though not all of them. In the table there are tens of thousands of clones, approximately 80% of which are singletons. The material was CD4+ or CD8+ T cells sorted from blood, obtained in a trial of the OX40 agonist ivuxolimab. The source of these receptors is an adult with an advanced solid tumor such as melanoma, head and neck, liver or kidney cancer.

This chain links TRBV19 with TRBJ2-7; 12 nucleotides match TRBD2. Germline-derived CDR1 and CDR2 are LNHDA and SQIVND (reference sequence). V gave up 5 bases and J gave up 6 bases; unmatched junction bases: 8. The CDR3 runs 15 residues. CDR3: CASSDLGTSGSEQYF. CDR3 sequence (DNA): TGTGCCAGTAGTGACCTGGGGACTAGCGGGTCCGAGCAGTACTTC.

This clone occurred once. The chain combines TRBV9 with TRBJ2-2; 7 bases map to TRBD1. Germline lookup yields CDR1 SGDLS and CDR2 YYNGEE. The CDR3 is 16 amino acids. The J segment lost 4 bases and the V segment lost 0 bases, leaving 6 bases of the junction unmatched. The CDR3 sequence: CASSVAWAGGTGELFF. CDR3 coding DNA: TGTGCCAGCAGCGTAGCTTGGGCAGGGGGCACCGGGGAGCTGTTTTTT.

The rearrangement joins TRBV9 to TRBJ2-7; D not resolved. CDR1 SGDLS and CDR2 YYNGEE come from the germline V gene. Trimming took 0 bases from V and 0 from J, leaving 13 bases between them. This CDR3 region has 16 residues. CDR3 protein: CASSVAASVSSYEQYF. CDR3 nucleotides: TGTGCCAGCAGCGTAGCAGCCAGCGTTAGCTCCTACGAGCAGTACTTC.

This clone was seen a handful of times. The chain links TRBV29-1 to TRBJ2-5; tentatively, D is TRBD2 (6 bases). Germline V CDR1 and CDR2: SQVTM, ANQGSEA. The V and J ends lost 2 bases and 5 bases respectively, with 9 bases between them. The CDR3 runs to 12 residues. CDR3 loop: CSVETSWETQYF. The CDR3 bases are TGCAGCGTTGAAACTAGCTGGGAGACCCAGTACTTC.

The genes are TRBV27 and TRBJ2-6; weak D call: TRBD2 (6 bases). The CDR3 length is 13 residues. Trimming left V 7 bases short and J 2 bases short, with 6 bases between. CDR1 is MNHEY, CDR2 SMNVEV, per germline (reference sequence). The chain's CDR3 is CASTGAGANVLTF. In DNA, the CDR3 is TGTGCCAGCACGGGGGCTGGGGCCAACGTCCTGACTTTC.

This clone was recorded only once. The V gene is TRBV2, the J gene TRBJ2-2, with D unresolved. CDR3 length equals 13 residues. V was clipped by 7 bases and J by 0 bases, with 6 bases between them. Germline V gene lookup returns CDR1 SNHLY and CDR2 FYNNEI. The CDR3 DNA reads TGTGCCAGCATCCCCCCGAACACCGGGGAGCTGTTTTTT. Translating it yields CASIPPNTGELFF.

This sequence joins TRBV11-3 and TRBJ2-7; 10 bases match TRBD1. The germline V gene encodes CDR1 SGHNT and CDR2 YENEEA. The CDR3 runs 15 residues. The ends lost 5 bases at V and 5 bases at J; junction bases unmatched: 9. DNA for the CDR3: TGTGCCAGCAGCCTTGGACAGGGGGTTCACCACGAGCAGTACTTC. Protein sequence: CASSLGQGVHHEQYF.

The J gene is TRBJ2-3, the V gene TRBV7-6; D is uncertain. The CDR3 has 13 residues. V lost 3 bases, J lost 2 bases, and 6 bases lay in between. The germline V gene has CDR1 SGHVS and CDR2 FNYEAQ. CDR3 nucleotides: TGTGCCAGCAGCTTTTCCTACACAGATACGCAGTATTTT. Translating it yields CASSFSYTDTQYF. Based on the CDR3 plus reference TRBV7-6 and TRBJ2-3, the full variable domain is GAGVSQSPRYKVTKRGQDVALRCDPISGHVSLYWYRQALGQGPEFLTYFNYEAQQDKSGLPNDRFSAERPEGSISTLTIQRTEQRDSAMYRCASSFSYTDTQYFGPGTRLTVL.

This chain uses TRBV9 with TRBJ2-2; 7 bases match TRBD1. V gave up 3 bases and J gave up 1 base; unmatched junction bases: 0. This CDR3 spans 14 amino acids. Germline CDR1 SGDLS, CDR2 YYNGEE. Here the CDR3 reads CASSGTGNTGELFF. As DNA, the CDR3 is TGTGCCAGCAGCGGGACAGGGAACACCGGGGAGCTGTTTTTT. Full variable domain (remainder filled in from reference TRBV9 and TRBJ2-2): DSGVTQTPKHLITATGQRVTLRCSPRSGDLSVYWYQQSLDQGLQFLIQYYNGEERAKGNILERFSAQQFPDLHSELNLSSLELGDSALYFCASSGTGNTGELFFGEGSRLTVL.

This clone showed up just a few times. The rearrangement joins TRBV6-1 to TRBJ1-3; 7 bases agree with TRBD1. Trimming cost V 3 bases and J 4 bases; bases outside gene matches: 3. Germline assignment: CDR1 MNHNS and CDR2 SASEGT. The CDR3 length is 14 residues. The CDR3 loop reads CASSDPTGGNTIYF. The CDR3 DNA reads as TGTGCCAGCAGTGACCCGACAGGGGGAAACACCATATATTTT.

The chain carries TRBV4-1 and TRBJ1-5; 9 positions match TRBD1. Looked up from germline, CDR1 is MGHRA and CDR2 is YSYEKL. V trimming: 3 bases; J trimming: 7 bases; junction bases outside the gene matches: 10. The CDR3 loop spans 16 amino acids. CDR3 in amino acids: CASSQPGQGPRQPQHF. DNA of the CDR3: TGCGCCAGCAGCCAGCCCGGACAGGGGCCACGACAGCCCCAGCATTTT.

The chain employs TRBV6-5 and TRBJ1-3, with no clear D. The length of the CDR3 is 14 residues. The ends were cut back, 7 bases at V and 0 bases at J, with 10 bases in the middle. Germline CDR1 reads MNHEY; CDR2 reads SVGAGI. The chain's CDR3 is CASKASHSGNTIYF. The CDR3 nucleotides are TGTGCCAGCAAGGCCTCACACTCTGGAAACACCATATATTTT.

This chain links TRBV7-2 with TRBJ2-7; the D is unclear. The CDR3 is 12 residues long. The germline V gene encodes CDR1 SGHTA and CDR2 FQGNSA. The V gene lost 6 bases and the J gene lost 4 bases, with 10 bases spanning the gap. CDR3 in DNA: TGTGCCAGCAGGCTTGACCTATACGAGCAGTACTTC. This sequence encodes CASRLDLYEQYF.

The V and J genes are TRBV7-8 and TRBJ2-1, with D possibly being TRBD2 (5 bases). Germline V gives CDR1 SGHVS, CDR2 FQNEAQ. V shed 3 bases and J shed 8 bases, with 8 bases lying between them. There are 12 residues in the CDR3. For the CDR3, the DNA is TGTGCCAGCAGCTTGCTCGGGGATGAGCAGTTCTTC. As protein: CASSLLGDEQFF.

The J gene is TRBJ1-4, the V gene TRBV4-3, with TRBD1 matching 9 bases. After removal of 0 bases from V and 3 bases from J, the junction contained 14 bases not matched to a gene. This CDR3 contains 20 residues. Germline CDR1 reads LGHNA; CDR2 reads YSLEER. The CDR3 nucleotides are TGCGCCAGCAGCCAAGATCGATTGGACAGGGGTGGTTTTGCTAATGAAAAACTGTTTTTT. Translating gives CASSQDRLDRGGFANEKLFF.

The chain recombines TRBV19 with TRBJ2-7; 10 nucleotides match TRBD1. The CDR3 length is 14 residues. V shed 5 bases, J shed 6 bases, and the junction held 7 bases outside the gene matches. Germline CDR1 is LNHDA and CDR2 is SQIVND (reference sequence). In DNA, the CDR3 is TGTGCCAGTAGTGTTATTGGACAGGGGGTCGAGCAGTACTTC. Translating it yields CASSVIGQGVEQYF.

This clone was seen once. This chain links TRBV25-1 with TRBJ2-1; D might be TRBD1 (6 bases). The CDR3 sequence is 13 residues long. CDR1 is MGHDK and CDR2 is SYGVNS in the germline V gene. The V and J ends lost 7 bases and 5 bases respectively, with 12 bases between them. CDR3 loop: CASNRDIHNEQFF. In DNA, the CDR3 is TGTGCCAGCAACCGGGACATCCACAATGAGCAGTTCTTC.

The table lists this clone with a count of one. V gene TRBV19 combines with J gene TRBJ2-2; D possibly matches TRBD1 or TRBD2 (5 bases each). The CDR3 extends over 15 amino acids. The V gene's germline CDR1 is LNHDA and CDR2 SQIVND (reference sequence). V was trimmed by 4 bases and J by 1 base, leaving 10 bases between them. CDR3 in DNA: TGTGCCAGTAGTACCGGGACGATGAACACCGGGGAGCTGTTTTTT. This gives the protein CASSTGTMNTGELFF.

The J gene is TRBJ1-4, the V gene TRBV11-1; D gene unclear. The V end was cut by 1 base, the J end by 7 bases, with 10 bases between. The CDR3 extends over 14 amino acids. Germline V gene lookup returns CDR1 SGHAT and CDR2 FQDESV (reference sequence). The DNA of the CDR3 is TGTGCCAGCAGCTTAGTTCGATCGGGTGAAAAACTGTTTTTT. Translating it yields CASSLVRSGEKLFF.

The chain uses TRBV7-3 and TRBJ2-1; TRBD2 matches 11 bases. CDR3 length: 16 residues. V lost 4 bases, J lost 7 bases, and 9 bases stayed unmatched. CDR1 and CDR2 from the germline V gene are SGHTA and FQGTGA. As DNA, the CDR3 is TGTGCCAGCAGCTCCATTAGCGGGAGGGCGGGTAATGAGCAGTTCTTC. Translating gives CASSSISGRAGNEQFF.

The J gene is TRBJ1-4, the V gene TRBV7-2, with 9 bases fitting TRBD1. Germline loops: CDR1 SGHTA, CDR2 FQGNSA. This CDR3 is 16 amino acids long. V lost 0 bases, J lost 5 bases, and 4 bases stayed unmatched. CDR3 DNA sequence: TGTGCCAGCAGCTTAGCAGTCGGGACAGGGAATGAAAAACTGTTTTTT. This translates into CASSLAVGTGNEKLFF. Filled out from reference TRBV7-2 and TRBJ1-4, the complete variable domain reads GAGVSQSPSNKVTEKGKDVELRCDPISGHTALYWYRQSLGQGLEFLIYFQGNSAPDKSGLPSDRFSAERTGGSVSTLTIQRTQQEDSAVYLCASSLAVGTGNEKLFFGSGTQLSVL.

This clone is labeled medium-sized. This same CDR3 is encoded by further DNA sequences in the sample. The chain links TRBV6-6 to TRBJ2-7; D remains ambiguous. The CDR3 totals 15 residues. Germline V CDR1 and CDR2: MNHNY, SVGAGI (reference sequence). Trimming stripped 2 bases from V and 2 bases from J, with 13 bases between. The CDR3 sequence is CASSYEAGPTYEQYF. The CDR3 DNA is TGTGCCAGCAGTTACGAGGCAGGACCTACCTACGAGCAGTACTTC.

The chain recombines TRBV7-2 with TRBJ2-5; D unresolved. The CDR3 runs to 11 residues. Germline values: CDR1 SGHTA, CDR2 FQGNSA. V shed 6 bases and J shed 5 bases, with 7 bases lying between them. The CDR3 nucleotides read TGTGCCAGCAGTGCTACGGAGACCCAGTACTTC. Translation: CASSATETQYF.

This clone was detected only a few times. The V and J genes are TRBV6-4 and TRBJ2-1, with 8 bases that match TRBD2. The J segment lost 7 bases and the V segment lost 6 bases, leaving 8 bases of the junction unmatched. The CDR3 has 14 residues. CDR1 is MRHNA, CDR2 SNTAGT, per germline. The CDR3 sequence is CASSPGGDRNEQFF. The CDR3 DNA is TGTGCCAGCAGCCCGGGGGGGGATAGGAATGAGCAGTTCTTC.

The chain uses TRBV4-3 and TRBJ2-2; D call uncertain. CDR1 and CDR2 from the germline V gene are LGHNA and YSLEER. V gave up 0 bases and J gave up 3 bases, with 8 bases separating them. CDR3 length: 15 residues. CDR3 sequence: CASSQESSYTGELFF. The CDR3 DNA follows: TGCGCCAGCAGCCAAGAAAGCAGTTACACCGGGGAGCTGTTTTTT.

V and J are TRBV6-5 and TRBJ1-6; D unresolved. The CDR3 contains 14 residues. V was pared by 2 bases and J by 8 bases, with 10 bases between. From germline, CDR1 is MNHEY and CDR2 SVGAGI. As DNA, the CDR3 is TGTGCCAGCAGTTACCCCGGCGGGGATTCACCCCTCCACTTT. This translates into CASSYPGGDSPLHF.

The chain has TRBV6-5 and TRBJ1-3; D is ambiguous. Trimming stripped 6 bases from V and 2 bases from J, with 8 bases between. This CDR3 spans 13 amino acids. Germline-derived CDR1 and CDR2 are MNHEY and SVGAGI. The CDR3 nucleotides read TGTGCCAGCAGGCTCGCGGCTGGAAACACCATATATTTT. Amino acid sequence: CASRLAAGNTIYF.

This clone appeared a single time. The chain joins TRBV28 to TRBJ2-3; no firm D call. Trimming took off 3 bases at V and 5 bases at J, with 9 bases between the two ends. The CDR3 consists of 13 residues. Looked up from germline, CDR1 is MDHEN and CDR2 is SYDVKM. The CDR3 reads CASSFSRRDTQYF. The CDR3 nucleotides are TGTGCCAGCAGTTTCAGTCGGAGAGATACGCAGTATTTT.

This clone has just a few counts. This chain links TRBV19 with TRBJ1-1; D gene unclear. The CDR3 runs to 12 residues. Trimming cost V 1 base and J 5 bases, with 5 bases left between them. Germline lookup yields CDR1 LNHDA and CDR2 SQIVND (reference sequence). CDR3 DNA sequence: TGTGCCAGTAGTATAGCGGGGACTGAAGCTTTCTTT. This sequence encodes CASSIAGTEAFF.

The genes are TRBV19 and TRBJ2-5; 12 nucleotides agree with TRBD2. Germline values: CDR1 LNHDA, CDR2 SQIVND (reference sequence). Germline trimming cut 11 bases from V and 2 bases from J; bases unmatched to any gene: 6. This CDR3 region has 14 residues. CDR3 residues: CASKLAGGQETQYF. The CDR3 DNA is TGTGCCTCCAAACTAGCGGGAGGTCAAGAGACCCAGTACTTC.